The 6 T cell receptor beta chains below all came from one sample that was sequenced in a study of cytomegalovirus exposure and HLA in healthy donors. Primers for the PCR totalled 60 Vbeta and 13 Jbeta. Assay used: immunoSEQ multiplex PCR; TCRdb lists only in-frame clones, some missing. The table includes fewer than 250,000 clones, approximately 83% detected once. The sample consisted of PBMCs. The source of these receptors is a girl aged 10-17 years in good health and CMV-seronegative.

The chain carries TRBV5-1 and TRBJ1-6, with TRBD1 matching over 7 bases. J was trimmed by 3 bases and V by 2 bases; bases with no gene match: 11. Germline CDR1 is SGHRS and CDR2 is YFSETQ. CDR3 length equals 18 residues. Here the CDR3 reads CASSLNPGQTNYNSPLHF. The CDR3 DNA follows: TGCGCCAGCAGCTTAAATCCGGGACAGACAAACTATAATTCACCCCTCCACTTT.

V gene TRBV28 combines with J gene TRBJ1-5; D ambiguous. The V gene lost 8 bases and the J gene lost 5 bases, with 13 bases spanning the gap. The germline V gene has CDR1 MDHEN and CDR2 SYDVKM. The CDR3 consists of 13 residues. The CDR3 DNA reads as TGTGCCAGCCGCGGGCGGTCTTATCAGCCCCAGCATTTT. It translates to CASRGRSYQPQHF.

A word on this clone: Other DNA sequences from this sample encode an identical CDR3 as well. The gene calls are TRBV7-9 and TRBJ2-6, with TRBD2 matching over 7 bases. V trimming: 6 bases; J trimming: 2 bases; junction bases outside the gene matches: 4. Germline V CDR1 and CDR2: SEHNR, FQNEAQ (reference sequence). CDR3 length: 15 amino acids. The CDR3 bases are TGTGCCAGCAGTTTTGCGGGGGCTGGGGCCAACGTCCTGACTTTC. Its protein product is CASSFAGAGANVLTF.

J is TRBJ1-1 and V is TRBV9; D uncertain. V lost 4 bases and J lost 3, with 7 bases in between. The length of the CDR3 is 12 residues. The germline gives CDR1 SGDLS, CDR2 YYNGEE. The CDR3 region has the DNA TGTGCCAGCAGCCCTCAGGACACTGAAGCTTTCTTT. This translates into CASSPQDTEAFF.

This clone appeared a few times. The chain uses TRBV5-6 and TRBJ2-2; maybe TRBD2 (6 bases). The CDR3 is 14 residues long. Germline V lookup: CDR1 SGHDT, CDR2 YYEEEE. With 4 bases removed from V and 2 bases from J, the gap between germline ends came to 9 bases. The chain's CDR3 is CASSHSGNTGELFF. For the CDR3, the DNA is TGTGCCAGCAGCCATAGCGGAAACACCGGGGAGCTGTTTTTT.

The genes are TRBV5-1 and TRBJ2-7, with TRBD1 matching 9 bases. This CDR3 region has 16 residues. Trimming at V came to 4 bases and at J to 7 bases, leaving 15 bases not matched to a gene. CDR1 is SGHRS and CDR2 is YFSETQ in the germline V gene. The CDR3 loop reads CASSPAGTGLLMEQYF. The CDR3 nucleotides are TGCGCCAGCAGCCCGGCCGGGACAGGGCTTCTAATGGAGCAGTACTTC.